The rows below give T cell receptor beta chains drawn from one sample of a study of cytomegalovirus exposure and HLA in healthy donors. Sequencing used immunoSEQ multiplex PCR; TCRdb keeps in-frame clones, though not all of them. This sample has 110,000 to 150,000 clones, with roughly 79% found just once. The material sequenced was PBMCs. Receptor source: a male donor in good health and CMV-seronegative. The CDR3 runs from the conserved cysteine through the conserved F or W. The order of the fields is D gene, V gene, J gene, clone size, CDR3 DNA, CDR3 protein. The D gene is left open where the match is weak. Only some rows state a clone size, as once, few, many or a class for expanded clones.

TRBD1	TRBV11-2	TRBJ2-7	once	TGTGCCAGCAGGCCCGGGACAGGAGGATACGAGCAGTACTTC	CASRPGTGGYEQYF
.	TRBV14	TRBJ2-7	.	TGTGCCAGCAGCCAAGAGAGGAGCGCCAGCGACGAGCAGTACTTC	CASSQERSASDEQYF
TRBD1	TRBV29-1	TRBJ2-3	.	TGCAGCGTTGAGCTGGGACAGAGCACAGATACGCAGTATTTT	CSVELGQSTDTQYF
.	TRBV29-1	TRBJ2-7	.	TGCAGCGTTGGGCTCGCGGGAAGGAGATGGGAGCAGTACTTC	CSVGLAGRRWEQYF
TRBD1	TRBV4-1	TRBJ2-3	few	TGCGCCAGCAGCTCACTATTTTTCCGGGACAGGGGCACAGATACGCAGTATTTT	CASSSLFFRDRGTDTQYF
TRBD2	TRBV5-6	TRBJ2-2	once	TGTGCCAGCAGCCCGGAGGTGAGCGGGAGGACTGGGGAGCTGTTTTTT	CASSPEVSGRTGELFF
.	TRBV18	TRBJ2-2	.	TGTGCCAGCTCACGGTCACAGGAGAACACCGGGGAGCTGTTTTTT	CASSRSQENTGELFF
TRBD2	TRBV5-6	TRBJ2-1	once	TGTGCCAGCAGAGTGGGACTAGCGGGATTTAAGGAGCAGTTCTTC	CASRVGLAGFKEQFF
.	TRBV9	TRBJ2-3	.	TGTGCCAGCAGCGTAGTGGAGAGCACAGATACGCAGTATTTT	CASSVVESTDTQYF
TRBD1	TRBV19	TRBJ1-5	.	TGTGCCAGCCACGACAGGGGACTCAATCAGCCCCAGCATTTT	CASHDRGLNQPQHF
.	TRBV2	TRBJ1-3	.	TGTGCCAGCAGGAGGGATCCCTCCTCTGGAAACACCATATATTTT	CASRRDPSSGNTIYF
TRBD1	TRBV7-2	TRBJ1-2	.	TGTCCCAGCAGCACCCGGACAGGCCTAAGGGGACCCTACACCTTC	CPSSTRTGLRGPYTF
TRBD1	TRBV30	TRBJ1-4	.	TGTGCCTGGATCCAAACCGGGACAGGGAATGAAAAACTGTTTTTT	CAWIQTGTGNEKLFF
.	TRBV6-1	TRBJ2-3	.	TGTGCCAGCAGTGGGCATTTGGATACGCAGTATTTT	CASSGHLDTQYF
.	TRBV5-1	TRBJ2-5	.	TGCGCCAGCAGCTTGGGTGCGGACAGACAAGAGACCCAGTACTTC	CASSLGADRQETQYF
.	TRBV5-1	TRBJ2-2	.	TGCGCCAGCAGCTTGCCAGGAACAGCGAACACCGGGGAGCTGTTTTTT	CASSLPGTANTGELFF
TRBD1	TRBV6-1	TRBJ1-4	.	TGTGCCAGCAGCATATACGGGACAGATAATGAAAAACTGTTTTTT	CASSIYGTDNEKLFF
.	TRBV2	TRBJ2-2	.	TGTGCCAGCACCCTCGAGGGGGACGGGGAGCTGTTTTTT	CASTLEGDGELFF
TRBD1	TRBV5-1	TRBJ1-5	.	TGCGCCAGCAGGGGACAGGGGCTGGATCAGCCCCAGCATTTT	CASRGQGLDQPQHF
TRBD1	TRBV5-1	TRBJ1-1	.	TGCGCCAGCGGACAAAGGGACAGGGAAGGAGGTGAAGCTTTCTTT	CASGQRDREGGEAFF
TRBD2	TRBV5-8	TRBJ2-7	.	TGTGCCAGCAGCGCGGGACTAGCGGGTTCCTACGAGCAGTACTTC	CASSAGLAGSYEQYF
.	TRBV4-1	TRBJ2-7	.	TGCGCCAGCAGACCCCTGCAGGGCCGCTCCTACGAGCAGTACTTC	CASRPLQGRSYEQYF
.	TRBV2	TRBJ1-2	.	TGTGCCAGCACTCCAGGGACTACTTTTTATAACTATGGCTACACCTTC	CASTPGTTFYNYGYTF
.	TRBV27	TRBJ2-1	few	TGTGCCAGCAATATTCGGGGGCCAATTGGGAGGGGCAATGAGCAGTTCTTC	CASNIRGPIGRGNEQFF
.	TRBV5-6	TRBJ2-7	.	TGTGCCAGCAGCCGCCCGGACAGCCGGAGCTCCTACGAGCAGTACTTC	CASSRPDSRSSYEQYF